The clone carrying this TCR beta chain was seen a single time. Its specificity is unknown. The assay used deep level. Splitting of each subset's genomic DNA was done evenly across several immunoSEQ plates. Profiling relied on immunoSEQ multiplex PCR, and the TCRdb table lists in-frame clones only, not all of them. Of about 510,000 clones listed, 60% to 80% are singletons. The CDR3 consists of 13 residues. Deletions cut 6 bases from V and 4 bases from J, with 13 bases between. Per germline, CDR1 SNHLY and CDR2 FYNNEI. This record comes from a study of shared clonotypes between healthy human individuals. Study outcomes and limitations: Expectations were that clonotype sharing among donors would be affected by sequencing depth.

The TCR comes from a woman aged 40 to 49 in good health. Some clones in this sample may be carry-over from other donors' samples. The chain carries TRBV2 and TRBJ2-7, with a weak D call TRBD1 (7 bases). Sequenced material: PBMCs. The CDR3 spells CASRQGTSYEQYF. DNA of the CDR3: TGTGCCAGCAGACAGGGGACTTCATACGAGCAGTACTTC.